This TCR beta chain emerged from a study of T cell responses to AZD1222 COVID-19 vaccine. V dropped 3 bases and J dropped 6; count of bases not matched to a gene: 5. Germline V gene data show CDR1 as SGHRS and CDR2 as YFSETQ. The CDR3 length is 16 residues. Only in-frame clones appear in the TCRdb table, and some are missing; sequencing was by immunoSEQ multiplex PCR. This sample has more than 85,000 clones, with roughly 90% found just once. The chain combines TRBV5-1 with TRBJ2-1; 14 nucleotides match TRBD2. The receptor was isolated from an adult in good health. The sequencing used peripheral blood, collected on day 0 of MenACWY control vaccination. The chain's CDR3 is CASSSQTSGRANEQFF. The CDR3 region has the DNA TGCGCCAGCAGCTCTCAGACTAGCGGGAGGGCCAATGAGCAGTTCTTC.